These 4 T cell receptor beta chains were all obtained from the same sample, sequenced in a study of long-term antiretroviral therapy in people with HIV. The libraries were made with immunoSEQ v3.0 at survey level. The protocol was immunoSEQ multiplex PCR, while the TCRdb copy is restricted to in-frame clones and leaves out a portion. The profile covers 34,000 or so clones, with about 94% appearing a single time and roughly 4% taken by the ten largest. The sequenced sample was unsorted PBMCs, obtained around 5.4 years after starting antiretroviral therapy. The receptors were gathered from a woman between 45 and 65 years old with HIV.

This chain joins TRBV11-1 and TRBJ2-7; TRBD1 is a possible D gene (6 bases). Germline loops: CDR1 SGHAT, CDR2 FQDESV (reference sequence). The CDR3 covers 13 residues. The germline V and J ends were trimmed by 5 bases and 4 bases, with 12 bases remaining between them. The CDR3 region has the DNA TGTGCCAGCAGCACCAGGGGCCTATACGAGCAGTACTTC. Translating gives CASSTRGLYEQYF.

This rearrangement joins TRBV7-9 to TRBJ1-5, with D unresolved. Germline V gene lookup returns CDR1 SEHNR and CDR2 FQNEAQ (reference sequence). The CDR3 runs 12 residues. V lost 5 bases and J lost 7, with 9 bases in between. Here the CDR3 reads CASSKVGQPQHF. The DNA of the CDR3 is TGTGCCAGCAGCAAAGTCGGGCAGCCCCAGCATTTT.

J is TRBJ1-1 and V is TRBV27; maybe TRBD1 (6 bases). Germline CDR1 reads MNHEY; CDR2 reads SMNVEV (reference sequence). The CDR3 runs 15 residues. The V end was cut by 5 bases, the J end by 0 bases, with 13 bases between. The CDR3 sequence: CASSPTRGMNTEAFF. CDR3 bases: TGTGCCAGCAGTCCCACCAGGGGAATGAACACTGAAGCTTTCTTT.

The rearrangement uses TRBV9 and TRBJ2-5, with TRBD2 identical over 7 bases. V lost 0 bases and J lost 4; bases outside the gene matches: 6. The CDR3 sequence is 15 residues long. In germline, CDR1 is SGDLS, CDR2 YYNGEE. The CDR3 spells CASSVGAGVGETQYF. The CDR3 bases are TGTGCCAGCAGCGTAGGGGCGGGGGTAGGAGAGACCCAGTACTTC.